One and the same sample provided the 5 T cell receptor beta chains below, sequenced in a study of beta chain features in type 1 diabetes. Expressed TCRB transcripts got sequenced, as all isolated RNA was reverse transcribed. The method was immunoSEQ multiplex PCR; TCRdb's version includes in-frame clones alone and lacks a portion of them. The sample includes nearly 250,000 clones, more than 65% of them seen just once. Sequencing was performed on naive CD4+ T cells from blood. The source is a man aged 25-40 years in good health.

This clone has just a few counts. The chain recombines TRBV29-1 with TRBJ1-1; TRBD1 is a possible D gene (5 bases). The CDR3 spans 13 residues. CDR1 SQVTM and CDR2 ANQGSEA come from the germline V gene. V dropped 5 bases and J dropped 6 bases, with 16 bases sitting between them. The CDR3 protein is CSVTRAGIAEAFF. Here the CDR3 DNA reads TGCAGCGTTACCAGGGCAGGGATCGCTGAAGCTTTCTTT.

CDR3 region: CASSTSSGSTDTQYF. Written as DNA, the CDR3 is TGTGCCAGTAGTACTTCTAGCGGCAGCACAGATACGCAGTATTTT. The rearrangement links TRBV19 to TRBJ2-3; 7 bases align to TRBD2. CDR3 length: 15 residues. J gave up 0 bases and V 4 bases, and 4 bases lay outside the gene matches. The germline V gene has CDR1 LNHDA and CDR2 SQIVND (reference sequence). The full variable domain, its missing parts supplied by reference TRBV19 and TRBJ2-3, is DGGITQSPKYLFRKEGQNVTLSCEQNLNHDAMYWYRQDPGQGLRLIYYSQIVNDFQKGDIAEGYSVSREKKESFPLTVTSAQKNPTAFYLCASSTSSGSTDTQYFGPGTRLTVL.

The chain recombines TRBV30 with TRBJ2-2; D is unclear. V lost 4 bases, J lost 0 bases, and 9 bases lay in between. The CDR3 extends over 14 amino acids. Looked up from germline, CDR1 is GTSNPN and CDR2 is SVGIG (reference sequence). The CDR3 DNA reads as TGTGCCTGGAATAAGCACGCGAACACCGGGGAGCTGTTTTTT. Translating it yields CAWNKHANTGELFF.

V gene TRBV29-1 combines with J gene TRBJ2-1, with 7 bases identical to TRBD1. Trimming at V came to 0 bases and at J to 8 bases, leaving 10 bases not matched to a gene. CDR3 length equals 15 residues. Germline V gene sequence: CDR1 SQVTM, CDR2 ANQGSEA. The CDR3 protein is CSVEETTGRGDEQFF. CDR3 nucleotide sequence: TGCAGCGTTGAAGAAACGACAGGGCGAGGCGATGAGCAGTTCTTC.

The rearrangement joins TRBV20-1 to TRBJ2-1, with TRBD2 matching 8 bases. There are 11 residues in the CDR3. V lost 5 bases, J lost 13 bases, and 7 bases stayed unmatched. Germline-derived CDR1 and CDR2 are DFQATT and SNEGSKA (reference sequence). CDR3 protein: CSALSGGIQFF. DNA for the CDR3: TGCAGTGCTCTGAGCGGGGGAATACAGTTCTTC.